This TCR beta chain was sequenced for a study of T cell repertoires in aging, cancer and after chemotherapy. A mixed TRB-A/B primer pool amplified rearranged TRB by multiplex touch-down PCR. MiXCR was run by TCRdb on the multiplex PCR reads, yielding one entry per CDR3 protein. Of more than 4,000 distinct CDR3 sequences listed, approximately 50% are singletons. The template was genomic DNA from peripheral blood, not RNA. Study findings and constraints: Untreated cancer patients had significantly lower blood TCR diversity than age-matched healthy donors. The repertoire data cannot show anything about immunological memory following chemotherapy. Rebound thymic output was suggested by rising median generation probability during chemotherapy in each cancer cohort.

The CDR3 runs to 15 residues. The germline V and J ends were trimmed by 5 bases and 6 bases, with 16 bases remaining between them. The V gene's germline CDR1 is SEHNR and CDR2 FQNEAQ (reference sequence). Turning to this clonotype: Its antigen is still unknown.

The chain uses TRBV7-9 and TRBJ2-2; the D is unclear. Sequences were obtained from blood. This sequence was found in a human donor in good health. The CDR3 reads CASSPEAVSAGELFF. In DNA form, the CDR3 reads TGTGCCAGCAGCCCTGAGGCAGTATCGGCCGGGGAGCTGTTTTTT. The variable domain in full, completed from reference TRBV7-9 and TRBJ2-2, reads DTGVSQNPRHKITKRGQNVTFRCDPISEHNRLYWYRQTLGQGPEFLTYFQNEAQLEKSRLLSDRFSAERPKGSFSTLEIQRTEQGDSAMYLCASSPEAVSAGELFFGEGSRLTVL.